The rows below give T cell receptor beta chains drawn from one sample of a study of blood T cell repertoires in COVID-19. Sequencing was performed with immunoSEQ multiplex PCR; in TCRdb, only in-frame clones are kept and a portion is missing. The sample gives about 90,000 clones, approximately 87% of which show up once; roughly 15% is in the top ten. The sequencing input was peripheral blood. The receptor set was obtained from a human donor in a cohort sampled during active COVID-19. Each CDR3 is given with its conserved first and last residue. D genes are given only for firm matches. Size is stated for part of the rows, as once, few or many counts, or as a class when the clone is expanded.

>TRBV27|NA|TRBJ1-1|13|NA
TGTGCCAGCAGCCTCAGGGAGAACACTGAAGCTTTCTTT
CASSLRENTEAFF
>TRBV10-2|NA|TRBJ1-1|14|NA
TGCGCCAGCAGCGGCGGCACCTGGAACACTGAAGCTTTCTTT
CASSGGTWNTEAFF
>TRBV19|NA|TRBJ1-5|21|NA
TGTGCCAGTAGTCCCCCTGCGGGGGAAAACTTTCGTCCTTATAGCAATCAGCCCCAGCATTTT
CASSPPAGENFRPYSNQPQHF
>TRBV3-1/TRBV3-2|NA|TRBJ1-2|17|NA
TGTGCCAGCAGCCAAGATTTTTCCCAAGGAGGGGTTTATGGCTACACCTTC
CASSQDFSQGGVYGYTF
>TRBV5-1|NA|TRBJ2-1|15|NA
TGCGCCAGCAGCTTGGTGCCCGGCGGCTACAATGAGCAGTTCTTC
CASSLVPGGYNEQFF
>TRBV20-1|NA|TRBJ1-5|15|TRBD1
TGCAGTGCTAATGACAGGGGCATCCCTAATCAGCCCCAGCATTTT
CSANDRGIPNQPQHF
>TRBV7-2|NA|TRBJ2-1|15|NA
TGTGCCAGCAGCTTCCGGGGGAGCTCCTACAATGAGCAGTTCTTC
CASSFRGSSYNEQFF
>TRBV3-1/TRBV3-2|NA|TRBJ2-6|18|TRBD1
TGTGCCAGCAGCCTAGGACAGGGGCCCCTATCTGGGGCCAACGTCCTGACTTTC
CASSLGQGPLSGANVLTF
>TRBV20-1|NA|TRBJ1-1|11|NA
TGCAGTGCACCGGAGGGACCTGAAGCTTTCTTT
CSAPEGPEAFF
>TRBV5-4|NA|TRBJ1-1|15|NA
TGTGCCAGCAGCTTGGACCGGGGGGCCGGCACTGAAGCTTTCTTT
CASSLDRGAGTEAFF
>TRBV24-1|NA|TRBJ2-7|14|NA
TGTGCCACCGACCTGATGCCGGGAGCCTACGAGCTGTACTTC
CATDLMPGAYELYF
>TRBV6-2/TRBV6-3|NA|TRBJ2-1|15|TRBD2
TGTGCCAGCAGTGAGACTAGCGGGGGGTCCTATGAGCAGTTCTTC
CASSETSGGSYEQFF
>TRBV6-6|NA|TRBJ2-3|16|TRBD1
TGTGCCAGCAGATTCCGGGACAGGGGGCCCACAGATACGCAGTATTTT
CASRFRDRGPTDTQYF
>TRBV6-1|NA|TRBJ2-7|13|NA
TGTGCCAGCAGTGACCAGGGCTACTACGAGCAGTACTTC
CASSDQGYYEQYF
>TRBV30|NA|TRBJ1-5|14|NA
TGTGCCTGGAGTGTAACGAGTAGCAATCAGCCCCAGCATTTT
CAWSVTSSNQPQHF
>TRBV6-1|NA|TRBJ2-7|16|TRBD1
TGTGCCAGCAGTGAATACTGGACAGGGGAGGGTTACGAGCAGTACTTC
CASSEYWTGEGYEQYF
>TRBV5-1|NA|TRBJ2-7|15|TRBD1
TGCGCCAGCAGCTTGGCCCCGGACAGGGCCTACGAGCAGTACTTC
CASSLAPDRAYEQYF
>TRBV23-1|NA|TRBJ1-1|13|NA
TGCGCCAGCAGTCAATTGAGGGGGACTGAAGCTTTCTTT
CASSQLRGTEAFF
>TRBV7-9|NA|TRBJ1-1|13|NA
TGTGCCAGCAGCTTCCGGGAGGGGGCTGAAGCTTTCTTT
CASSFREGAEAFF
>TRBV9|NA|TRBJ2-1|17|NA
TGTGCCAGCAGCCCACCCCGAGGATACAAATCCTACAATGAGCAGTTCTTC
CASSPPRGYKSYNEQFF
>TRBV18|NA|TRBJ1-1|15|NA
TGTGCCAGCTCACCAGGGCAAGGGGATATCACTGAAGCTTTCTTT
CASSPGQGDITEAFF
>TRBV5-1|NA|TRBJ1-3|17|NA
TGCGCCAGCAGCTTGAGTTTCGCCAGAGGGTACGAAAACACCATATATTTT
CASSLSFARGYENTIYF
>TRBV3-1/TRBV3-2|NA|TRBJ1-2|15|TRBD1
TGTGCCAGCAGTCCCGCAGGGGGCACAAACTATGGCTACACCTTC
CASSPAGGTNYGYTF
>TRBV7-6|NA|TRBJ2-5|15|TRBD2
TGTGCCAGCAACTTAGCGGGCGGGGGACTTAACACCCAGTACTTC
CASNLAGGGLNTQYF
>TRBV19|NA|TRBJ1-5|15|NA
TGTGCCAGTAGTATCCTGGGCCAGGGAAATCAGCCCCAGCATTTT
CASSILGQGNQPQHF
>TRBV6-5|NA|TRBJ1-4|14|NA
TGTGCCAGCATCCGAGGGGGGGTGGGTGAAAAACTGTTTTTT
CASIRGGVGEKLFF
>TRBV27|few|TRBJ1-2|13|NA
TGTGCCAGCAGTCTCACAGGGACATATGGCTACACCTTC
CASSLTGTYGYTF
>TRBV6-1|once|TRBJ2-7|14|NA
TGTGCCAGCAGTGAAGCGCAACGGCGGTACGAGCAGTACTTC
CASSEAQRRYEQYF
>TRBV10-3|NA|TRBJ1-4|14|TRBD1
TGTGCCATCAGGGGAGAGGGGGCGATAGAAAAACTGTTTTTT
CAIRGEGAIEKLFF
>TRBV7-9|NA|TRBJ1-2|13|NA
TGTGCCAGCAGCCGGGGAGGGGATGTTGGCTACACCTTC
CASSRGGDVGYTF
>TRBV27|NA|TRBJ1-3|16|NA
TGTGCCAGCAGTTCCCCCGGCAGGGATGGTGGAAACACCATATATTTT
CASSSPGRDGGNTIYF
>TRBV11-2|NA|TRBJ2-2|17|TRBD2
TGTGCCAGCAGCCCTCTACCCCTCACTAGCGCCACCGGGGAGCTGTTTTTT
CASSPLPLTSATGELFF
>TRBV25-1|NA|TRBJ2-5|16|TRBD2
TGTGCCAGCAGTGAATTTTTAAGCGGGGGGCTGGAGACCCAGTACTTC
CASSEFLSGGLETQYF
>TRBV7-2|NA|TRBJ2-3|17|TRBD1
TGTGCCAGCAGCCCAATCGGACAGGGCGCTCTCACAGATACGCAGTATTTT
CASSPIGQGALTDTQYF
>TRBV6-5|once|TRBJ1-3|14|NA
TGTGCCAGCAGCCTACAGGGCGCCGGAAACACCATATATTTT
CASSLQGAGNTIYF
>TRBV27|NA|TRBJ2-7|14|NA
TGTGCCAGCAGTTTGCAGGGGTTCACCTACGAGCAGTACTTC
CASSLQGFTYEQYF
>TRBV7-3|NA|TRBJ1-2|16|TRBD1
TGTGCCAGCAGCTTAGCCGGGACAGGGCTTGTCTATGGCTACACCTTC
CASSLAGTGLVYGYTF
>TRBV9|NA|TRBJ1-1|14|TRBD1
TGTGCCAGCAGCCCAACGACAGGGACCACTGAAGCTTTCTTT
CASSPTTGTTEAFF
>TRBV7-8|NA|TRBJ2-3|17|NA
TGTGCCAGCAGCTTAGTATCGGGGGGCATCTTGGGAGATACGCAGTATTTT
CASSLVSGGILGDTQYF
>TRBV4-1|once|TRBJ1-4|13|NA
TGCGCCAGCAGCCAAGATTGGGGCGAAAAACTGTTTTTT
CASSQDWGEKLFF
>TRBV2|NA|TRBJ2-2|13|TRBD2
TGTGCCAGCAGTGGGGAGGGGCGCCGGGAGCTGTTTTTT
CASSGEGRRELFF
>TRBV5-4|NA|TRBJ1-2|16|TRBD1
TGTGCCAGCAGCTTCGCTAGCAGGGGGCGCGAATATGGCTACACCTTC
CASSFASRGREYGYTF
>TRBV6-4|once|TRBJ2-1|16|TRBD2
TGTGCCAGCAGGGAATACGCTGGCGGGGGGGCCAATGAGCAGTTCTTC
CASREYAGGGANEQFF
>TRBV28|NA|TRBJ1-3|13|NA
TGTGCCAGCAGTTTACCACTTTTAAACACCATATATTTT
CASSLPLLNTIYF
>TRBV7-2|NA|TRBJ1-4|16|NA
TGTGCCAGCAGCTTAGTCGATAGGACAGTTAATGAAAAACTGTTTTTT
CASSLVDRTVNEKLFF
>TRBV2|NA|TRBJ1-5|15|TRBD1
TGTGCCAGTAACTCAGGGGGCATCGGCAATCAGCCCCAGCATTTT
CASNSGGIGNQPQHF
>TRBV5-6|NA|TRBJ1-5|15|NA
TGTGCCAGCAGCCTGGCTTCCGGTATCAATCAGCCCCAGCATTTT
CASSLASGINQPQHF
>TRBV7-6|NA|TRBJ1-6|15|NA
TGTGCCAGCAGCTTAGGGAGCTCCTATAATTCACCCCTCCACTTT
CASSLGSSYNSPLHF
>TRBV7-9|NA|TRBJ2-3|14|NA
TGTGCCAGCAGCTTCCATCGTGGGCCAGATACGCAGTATTTT
CASSFHRGPDTQYF
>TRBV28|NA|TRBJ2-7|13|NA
TGTGCCAGCAGTTTATGGGGAGCCTACGAGCAGTACTTC
CASSLWGAYEQYF
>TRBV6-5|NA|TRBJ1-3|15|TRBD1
TGTGCCAGCAGCGGGACAGGGGGTCTAGGAAACACCATATATTTT
CASSGTGGLGNTIYF
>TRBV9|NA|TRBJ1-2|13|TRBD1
TGTGCCAGCAGCGTACGGTCCAGGGGGATCCACACCTTC
CASSVRSRGIHTF
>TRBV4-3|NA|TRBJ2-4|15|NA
TGCGCCAGCAGCCAGGGGTGGAGCGGCAAAAACATTCAGTACTTC
CASSQGWSGKNIQYF